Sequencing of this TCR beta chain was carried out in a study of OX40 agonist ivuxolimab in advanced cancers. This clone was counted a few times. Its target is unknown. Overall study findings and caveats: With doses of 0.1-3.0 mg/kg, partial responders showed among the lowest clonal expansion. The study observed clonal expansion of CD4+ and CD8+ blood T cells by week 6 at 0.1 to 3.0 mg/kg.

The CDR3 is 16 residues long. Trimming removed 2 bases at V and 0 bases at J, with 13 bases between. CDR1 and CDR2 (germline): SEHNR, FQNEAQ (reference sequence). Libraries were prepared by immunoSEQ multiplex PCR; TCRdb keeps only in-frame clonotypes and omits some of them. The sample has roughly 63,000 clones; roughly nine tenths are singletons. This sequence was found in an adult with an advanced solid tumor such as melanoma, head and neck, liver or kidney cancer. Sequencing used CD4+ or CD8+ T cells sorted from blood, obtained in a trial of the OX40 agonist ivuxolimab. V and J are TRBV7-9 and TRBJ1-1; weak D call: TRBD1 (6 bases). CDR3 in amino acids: CASSLRGEGMNTEAFF. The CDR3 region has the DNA TGTGCCAGCAGCTTAAGGGGGGAAGGGATGAACACTGAAGCTTTCTTT.